This T cell receptor (beta chain) was obtained from a study of cytomegalovirus exposure and HLA in healthy donors. The PCR had 60 Vbeta and 13 Jbeta primers. Sequencing was performed with immunoSEQ multiplex PCR; in TCRdb, only in-frame clones are kept and a portion is missing. The table includes under 150,000 clones, 83% detected once. V was pared by 1 base and J by 0 bases, with 9 bases between. Germline lookup yields CDR1 MGHRA and CDR2 YSYEKL. There are 16 residues in the CDR3. Sequencing was performed on PBMCs. The chain employs TRBV4-1 and TRBJ1-4; D not certain. The TCR originated in a girl aged 2 to 9 in good health and CMV-seronegative. DNA of the CDR3: TGCGCCAGCAGCCAAGGGCGGGGATCAACTAATGAAAAACTGTTTTTT. Translating gives CASSQGRGSTNEKLFF.